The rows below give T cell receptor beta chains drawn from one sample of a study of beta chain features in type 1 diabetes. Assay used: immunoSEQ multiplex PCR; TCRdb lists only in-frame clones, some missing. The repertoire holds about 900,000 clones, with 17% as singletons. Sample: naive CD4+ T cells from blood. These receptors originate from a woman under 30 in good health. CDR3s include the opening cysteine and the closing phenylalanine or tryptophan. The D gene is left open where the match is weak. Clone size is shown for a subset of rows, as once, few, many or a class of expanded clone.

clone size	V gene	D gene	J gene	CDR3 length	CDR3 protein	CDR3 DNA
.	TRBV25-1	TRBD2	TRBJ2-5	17	CASSGSSSGRALGTQYF	TGTGCCAGCAGTGGGTCCTCTAGCGGGAGGGCCCTCGGGACCCAGTACTTC
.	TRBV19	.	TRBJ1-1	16	CASTLGSGSGYTEAFF	TGTGCCAGTACCCTTGGGTCTGGATCCGGGTACACTGAAGCTTTCTTT
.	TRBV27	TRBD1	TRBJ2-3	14	CASSHQGARDTQYF	TGTGCCAGCAGTCATCAGGGGGCTAGAGATACGCAGTATTTT
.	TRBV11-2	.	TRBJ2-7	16	CASSLAKGGSSYEQYF	TGTGCCAGCAGCTTAGCAAAGGGGGGGAGCTCCTACGAGCAGTACTTC
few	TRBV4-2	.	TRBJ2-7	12	CASSQDLHEQYF	TGTGCCAGCAGCCAAGATCTTCACGAGCAGTACTTC
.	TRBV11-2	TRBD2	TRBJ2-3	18	CASSPLAGEKIYTDTQYF	TGTGCCAGCAGCCCGTTAGCGGGAGAAAAAATCTATACAGATACGCAGTATTTT
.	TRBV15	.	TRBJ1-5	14	CATSRDGGMQPQHF	TGTGCCACCAGCAGAGATGGGGGGATGCAGCCCCAGCATTTT
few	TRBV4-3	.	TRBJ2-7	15	CASSQEWGFTYEQYF	TGCGCCAGCAGCCAAGAATGGGGTTTTACCTACGAGCAGTACTTC
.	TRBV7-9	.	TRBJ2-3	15	CASSLGGIITDTQYF	TGTGCCAGCAGCTTAGGGGGGATTATCACAGATACGCAGTATTTT
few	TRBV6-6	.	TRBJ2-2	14	CASSRTANTGELFF	TGTGCCAGCAGTCGCACTGCGAACACCGGGGAGCTGTTTTTT
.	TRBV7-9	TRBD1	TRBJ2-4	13	CASSLEGGGIQYF	TGTGCCAGCAGCTTAGAAGGGGGCGGGATTCAGTACTTC
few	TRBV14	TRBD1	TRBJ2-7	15	CASSPSRQGEYEQYF	TGTGCCAGCAGCCCATCGAGACAGGGAGAATACGAGCAGTACTTC
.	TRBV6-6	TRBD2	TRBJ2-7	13	CASRGGGPDGQYF	TGTGCCAGCAGGGGCGGGGGGCCAGACGGGCAGTACTTC
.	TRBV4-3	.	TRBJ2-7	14	CASSQVVSSYEQYF	TGCGCCAGCAGCCAAGTGGTCAGCTCCTACGAGCAGTACTTC
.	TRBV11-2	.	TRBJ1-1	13	CASSRTRGTEAFF	TGTGCCAGCAGCCGGACCCGGGGCACTGAAGCTTTCTTT
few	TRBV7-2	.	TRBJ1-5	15	CASSFSPRGFQPQHF	TGTGCCAGCAGCTTCTCCCCCAGGGGTTTTCAGCCCCAGCATTTT
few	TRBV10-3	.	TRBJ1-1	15	CAIRMETTGRSEAFF	TGTGCCATCCGCATGGAGACGACGGGACGCTCTGAAGCTTTCTTT
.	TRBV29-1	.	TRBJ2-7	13	CSVEDPGSYEQYF	TGCAGCGTTGAAGATCCTGGATCCTACGAGCAGTACTTC
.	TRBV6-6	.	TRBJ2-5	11	CASSYGETQYF	TGTGCCAGCAGTTACGGTGAGACCCAGTACTTC
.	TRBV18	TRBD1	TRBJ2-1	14	CASSPGTARDEQFF	TGTGCCAGCTCACCCGGGACAGCCAGGGATGAGCAGTTCTTC
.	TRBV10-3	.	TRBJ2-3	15	CAITSGAGNTDTQYF	TGTGCCATCACCTCAGGGGCGGGAAACACAGATACGCAGTATTTT
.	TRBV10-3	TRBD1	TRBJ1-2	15	CAISEPPTGQRGYTF	TGTGCCATCAGTGAGCCCCCGACAGGGCAGAGAGGCTACACCTTC
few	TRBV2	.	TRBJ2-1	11	CASRDYYGQFF	TGTGCCAGCAGAGACTACTATGGGCAGTTCTTC
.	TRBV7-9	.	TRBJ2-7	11	CASSWGHEQYF	TGTGCCAGCAGTTGGGGGCACGAGCAGTACTTC
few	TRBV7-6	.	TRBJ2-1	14	CASSLAGNYNEQFF	TGTGCCAGCAGCTTAGCCGGGAACTACAATGAGCAGTTCTTC
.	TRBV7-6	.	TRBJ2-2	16	CASSLGWGQNTGELFF	TGTGCCAGCAGCTTAGGCTGGGGCCAGAACACCGGGGAGCTGTTTTTT
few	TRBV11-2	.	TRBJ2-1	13	CASSLIAYNEQFF	TGTGCCAGCAGCCTGATCGCCTACAATGAGCAGTTCTTC
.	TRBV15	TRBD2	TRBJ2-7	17	CATSRDVPRTSGSKQYF	TGTGCCACCAGCAGAGATGTTCCCCGTACTAGCGGGAGTAAGCAGTACTTC
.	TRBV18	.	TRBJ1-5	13	CASSKEGEQPQHF	TGTGCCAGCTCGAAAGAGGGCGAACAGCCCCAGCATTTT
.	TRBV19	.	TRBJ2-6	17	CASTLVTGTPGANVLTF	TGTGCCAGTACCCTGGTGACAGGAACACCTGGGGCCAACGTCCTGACTTTC
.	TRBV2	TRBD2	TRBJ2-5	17	CASSGSRGGGVRETQYF	TGTGCCAGCAGTGGTTCTCGCGGGGGAGGTGTAAGAGAGACCCAGTACTTC
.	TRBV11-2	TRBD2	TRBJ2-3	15	CASSLLAGSTDTQYF	TGTGCCAGCAGCCTGCTAGCGGGAAGCACAGATACGCAGTATTTT
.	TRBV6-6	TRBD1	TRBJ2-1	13	CASSYLGQGEQFF	TGTGCCAGCAGTTACCTAGGACAGGGGGAGCAGTTCTTC
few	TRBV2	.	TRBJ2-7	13	CASNFGRTYEQYF	TGTGCCAGCAATTTTGGCCGGACCTACGAGCAGTACTTC
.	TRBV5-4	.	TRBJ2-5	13	CASSLQGWETQYF	TGTGCCAGCAGCTTGCAGGGGTGGGAGACCCAGTACTTC
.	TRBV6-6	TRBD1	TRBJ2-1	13	CASRGQGSNEQFF	TGTGCCAGCAGGGGACAGGGGAGCAATGAGCAGTTCTTC
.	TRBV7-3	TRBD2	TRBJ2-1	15	CASSQLAGSYNEQFF	TGTGCCAGCAGCCAACTAGCGGGGTCCTACAATGAGCAGTTCTTC
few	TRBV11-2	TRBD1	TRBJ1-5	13	CASKGQANQPQHF	TGTGCCAGCAAGGGACAGGCCAATCAGCCCCAGCATTTT
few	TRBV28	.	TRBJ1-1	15	CASSFRGAGSHEAFF	TGTGCCAGCAGTTTCAGGGGAGCGGGATCTCACGAAGCTTTCTTT
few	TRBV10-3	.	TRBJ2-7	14	CAISESGATYEQYF	TGTGCCATCAGTGAGTCCGGCGCGACCTACGAGCAGTACTTC
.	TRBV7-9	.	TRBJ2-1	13	CASSLGLLAEQFF	TGTGCCAGCAGCTTAGGTCTGCTAGCAGAGCAGTTCTTC
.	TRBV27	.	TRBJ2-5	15	CASSLIRDVGGTQYF	TGTGCCAGCAGTTTAATCCGGGACGTCGGGGGGACCCAGTACTTC
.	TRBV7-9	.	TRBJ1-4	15	CASSPGLGVQEKLFF	TGTGCCAGCAGCCCCGGGTTGGGGGTGCAAGAAAAACTGTTTTTT
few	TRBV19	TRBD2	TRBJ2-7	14	CASSSPGGTYEQYF	TGTGCCAGTAGTTCCCCGGGAGGGACCTACGAGCAGTACTTC
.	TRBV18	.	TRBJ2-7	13	CASSWRDVDEQYF	TGTGCCAGCTCATGGCGGGACGTCGACGAGCAGTACTTC
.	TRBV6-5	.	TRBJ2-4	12	CASISGKNIQYF	TGTGCCAGCATTAGCGGTAAAAACATTCAGTACTTC
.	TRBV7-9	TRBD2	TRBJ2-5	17	CASSYLTTGLARETQYF	TGTGCCAGCAGCTACCTAACGACGGGACTAGCGCGAGAGACCCAGTACTTC
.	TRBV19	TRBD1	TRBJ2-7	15	CASSRAGTASYEQYF	TGTGCCAGTAGTAGGGCCGGGACAGCGAGCTACGAGCAGTACTTC